This T cell receptor beta chain was identified during a study of blood T cell repertoires in COVID-19. Background on the study: From the United States, Italy and Spain came samples of acute and convalescent COVID-19. PBMCs, B-cell-depleted T cells, or T cells provided the cDNA or gDNA that made up the material.

With 3 bases removed from V and 0 bases from J, the gap between germline ends came to 9 bases. Germline V gene lookup returns CDR1 SQVTM and CDR2 ANQGSEA. This CDR3 is 14 amino acids long. The table came from immunoSEQ multiplex PCR; TCRdb's copy has only in-frame clones and leaves some out. The table includes under 250,000 clones, roughly 83% detected once. This receptor was taken from a man in his forties with acute or convalescent COVID-19. The sequencing input was peripheral blood. J is TRBJ1-3 and V is TRBV29-1; tentative D call: TRBD1 (6 bases). CDR3 sequence (DNA): TGCAGCGTTGACACAGGGAACTCTGGAAACACCATATATTTT. This translates into CSVDTGNSGNTIYF.